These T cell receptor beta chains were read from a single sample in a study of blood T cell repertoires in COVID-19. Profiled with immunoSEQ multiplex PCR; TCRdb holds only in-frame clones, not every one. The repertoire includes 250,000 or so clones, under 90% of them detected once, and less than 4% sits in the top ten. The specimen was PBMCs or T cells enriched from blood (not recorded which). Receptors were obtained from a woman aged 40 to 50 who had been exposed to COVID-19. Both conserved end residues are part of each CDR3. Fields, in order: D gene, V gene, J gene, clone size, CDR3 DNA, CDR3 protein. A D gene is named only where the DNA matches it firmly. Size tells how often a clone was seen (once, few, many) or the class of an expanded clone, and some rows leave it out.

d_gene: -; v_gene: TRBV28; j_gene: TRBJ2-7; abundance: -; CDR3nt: TGTGCCAGCAGTTTAAGGGGACAACCCGAGCAGTACTTC; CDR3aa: CASSLRGQPEQYF
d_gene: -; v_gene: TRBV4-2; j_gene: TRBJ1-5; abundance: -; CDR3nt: TGTGCCAGCAGCCAAGAGAGGAGGGATAGCAATCAGCCCCAGCATTTT; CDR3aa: CASSQERRDSNQPQHF
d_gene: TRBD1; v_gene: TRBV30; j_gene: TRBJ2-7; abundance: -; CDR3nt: TGTGCCTGGAGTGGGATGGCAGGGGGTTTTTACGAGCAGTACTTC; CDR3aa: CAWSGMAGGFYEQYF
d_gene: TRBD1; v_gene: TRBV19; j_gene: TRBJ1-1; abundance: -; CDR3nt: TGTGCCAGCGCCTCGACAGGGCCGAACACTGAAGCTTTCTTT; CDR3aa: CASASTGPNTEAFF
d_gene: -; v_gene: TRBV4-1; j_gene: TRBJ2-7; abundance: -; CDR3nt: TGCGCCAGCCAACCCCGGCCAGGGGGGCGACTATACTACGAGCAGTACTTC; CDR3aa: CASQPRPGGRLYYEQYF
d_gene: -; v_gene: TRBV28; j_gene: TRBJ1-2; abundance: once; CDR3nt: TGTGCCAGCAAGGCGGGCGGACCCTCCTATGGCTACACCTTC; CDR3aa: CASKAGGPSYGYTF
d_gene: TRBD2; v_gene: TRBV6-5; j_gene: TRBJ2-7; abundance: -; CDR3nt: TGTGCCAGCAGGGGTGGGGAAAGCGGGGGCTTCGAGCAGTACTTC; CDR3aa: CASRGGESGGFEQYF
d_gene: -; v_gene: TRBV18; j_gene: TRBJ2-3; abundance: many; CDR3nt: TGTGCCAGCTCTGGGGGCGATGGGAGCACAGATACGCAGTATTTT; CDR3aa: CASSGGDGSTDTQYF
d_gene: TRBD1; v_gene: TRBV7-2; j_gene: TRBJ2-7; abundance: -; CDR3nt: TGTGCCAGCAGCCCGAGGACAGGGGGATGGAACGAGCAGTACTTC; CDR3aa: CASSPRTGGWNEQYF
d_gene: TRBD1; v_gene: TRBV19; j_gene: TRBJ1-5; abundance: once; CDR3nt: TGTGCCAGTAATGACAGGGGGTTCGACCAGCCCCAGCATTTT; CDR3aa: CASNDRGFDQPQHF
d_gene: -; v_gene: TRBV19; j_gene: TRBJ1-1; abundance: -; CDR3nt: TGTGCCAGTAGTATAAGAACTATGAACACTGAAGCTTTCTTT; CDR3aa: CASSIRTMNTEAFF
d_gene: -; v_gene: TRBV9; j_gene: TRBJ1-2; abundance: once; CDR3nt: TGTGCCAGCAGCGTAGGTTCCAGTTCTAACTATGGCTACACCTTC; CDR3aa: CASSVGSSSNYGYTF
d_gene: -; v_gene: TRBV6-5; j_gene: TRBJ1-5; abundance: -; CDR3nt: TGTGCCAGCAGTTACTCGACGACGGGTGATCAGCCCCAGCATTTT; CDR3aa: CASSYSTTGDQPQHF
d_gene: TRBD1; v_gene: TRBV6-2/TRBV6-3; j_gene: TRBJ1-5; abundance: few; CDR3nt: TGTGCCAGCAGCCTAGGACAGGCCAATCAGCCCCAGCATTTT; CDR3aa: CASSLGQANQPQHF
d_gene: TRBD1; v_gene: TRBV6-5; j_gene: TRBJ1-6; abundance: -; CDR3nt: TGTGCCAGCAAGCCCTCCCGGACAGGGTCCCGTGTCCTCCACTTT; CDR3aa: CASKPSRTGSRVLHF
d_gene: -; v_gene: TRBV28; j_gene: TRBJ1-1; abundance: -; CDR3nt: TGTGCCAGCATGTCTATAAGGACAGTTCGGGGGGGTGTCGGAGCTTTCTTT; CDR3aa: CASMSIRTVRGGVGAFF
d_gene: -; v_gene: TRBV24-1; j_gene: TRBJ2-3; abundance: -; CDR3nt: TGTGCCACCAGTGGGTCAGGGGACGGGAGCACAGATACGCAGTATTTT; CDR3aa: CATSGSGDGSTDTQYF
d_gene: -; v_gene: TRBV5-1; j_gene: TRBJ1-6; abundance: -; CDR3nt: TGCGCCAGCAGCCCTGGACAGAATTATAATTCACCCCTCCACTTT; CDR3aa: CASSPGQNYNSPLHF
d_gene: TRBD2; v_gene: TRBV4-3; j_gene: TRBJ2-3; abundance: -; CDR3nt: TGCGCCAGCAGCCAAGAACCGCGGGGGGACCCCCGGACGGTGCAGTATTTT; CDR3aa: CASSQEPRGDPRTVQYF
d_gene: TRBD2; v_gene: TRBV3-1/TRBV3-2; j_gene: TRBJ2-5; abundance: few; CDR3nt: TGTGCCAGCAGCACCCGGGGGGGCGGAGAGACCCAGTACTTC; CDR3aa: CASSTRGGGETQYF
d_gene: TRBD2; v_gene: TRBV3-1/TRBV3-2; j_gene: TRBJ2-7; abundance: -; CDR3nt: TGTGCCAGCAGCCAAGGAACTAGCGCCGGGTACGAGCAGTACTTC; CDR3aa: CASSQGTSAGYEQYF
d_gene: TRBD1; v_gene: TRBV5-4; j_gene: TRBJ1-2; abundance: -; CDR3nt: TGTGCCAGCAAACCCCGGGACAGTGGCTATGGCTACACCTTC; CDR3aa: CASKPRDSGYGYTF
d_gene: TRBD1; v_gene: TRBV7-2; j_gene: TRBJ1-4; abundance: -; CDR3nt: TGTGCCAGCAGGGGACAGGTTAATGAAAAACTGTTTTTT; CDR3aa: CASRGQVNEKLFF
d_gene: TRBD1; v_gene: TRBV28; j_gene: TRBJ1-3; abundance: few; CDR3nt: TGTGCCAGCAGTTCCACCCTGACAGGGGGCGGAAACACCATATATTTT; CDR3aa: CASSSTLTGGGNTIYF
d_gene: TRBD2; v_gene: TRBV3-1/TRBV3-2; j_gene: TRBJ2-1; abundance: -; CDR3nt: TGTGCCACCCTCCGGACTAGCGGAACCTACAATGAGCAGTTCTTC; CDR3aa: CATLRTSGTYNEQFF
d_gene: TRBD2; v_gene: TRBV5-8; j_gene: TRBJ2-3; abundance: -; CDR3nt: TGTGCCAGCAGCTTGGCCCGGCGGGGGACAGATACGCAGTATTTT; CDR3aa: CASSLARRGTDTQYF
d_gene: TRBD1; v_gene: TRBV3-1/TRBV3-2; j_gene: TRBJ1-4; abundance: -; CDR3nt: TGTGCCAGCAGCCAACCGACAGGGGCTGAAAAACTGTTTTTT; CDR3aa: CASSQPTGAEKLFF
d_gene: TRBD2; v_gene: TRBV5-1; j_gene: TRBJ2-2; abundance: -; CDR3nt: TGCGCCAGCAGCTTGGACGGCGGGGGGTCCACCGGGGAGCTGTTTTTT; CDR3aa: CASSLDGGGSTGELFF
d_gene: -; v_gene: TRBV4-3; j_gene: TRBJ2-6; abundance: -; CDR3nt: TGCGCCAGCAGCCAAGATGCGCCGATATCTGGGGCCAACGTCCTGACTTTC; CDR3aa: CASSQDAPISGANVLTF
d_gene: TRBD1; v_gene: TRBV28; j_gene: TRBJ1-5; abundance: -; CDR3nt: TGTGCCAGCAGTTTAGGCCAGGGGGGTCAGCCCCAGCATTTT; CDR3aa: CASSLGQGGQPQHF
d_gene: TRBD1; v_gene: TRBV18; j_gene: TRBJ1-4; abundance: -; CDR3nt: TGTGCCAGCTCACCTACAGGGGTTACTAATGAAAAACTGTTTTTT; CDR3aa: CASSPTGVTNEKLFF
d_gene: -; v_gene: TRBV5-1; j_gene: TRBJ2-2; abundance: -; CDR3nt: TGCGCCAGCAGCCCTTCCTACAGGTCTACGACCGGGGAGCTGTTTTTT; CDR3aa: CASSPSYRSTTGELFF
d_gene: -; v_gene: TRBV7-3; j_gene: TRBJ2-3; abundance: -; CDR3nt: TGTGCCAGCAGCCCCCGCGTTACAGATACGCAGTATTTT; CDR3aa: CASSPRVTDTQYF
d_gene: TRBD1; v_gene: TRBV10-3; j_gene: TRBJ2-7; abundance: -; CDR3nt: TGTGCCATCCGGGACAGGGACTACGAGCAGTACTTC; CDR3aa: CAIRDRDYEQYF
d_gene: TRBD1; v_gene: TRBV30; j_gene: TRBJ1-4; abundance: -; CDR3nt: TGTGCCTGGAGTTTACAGGGGCCTGGAGAAAAACTGTTTTTT; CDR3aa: CAWSLQGPGEKLFF
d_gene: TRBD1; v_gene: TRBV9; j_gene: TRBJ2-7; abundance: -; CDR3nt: TGTGCCAGCAGCGGTCACCGGGACAGGGGGTACGAGCAGTACTTC; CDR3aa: CASSGHRDRGYEQYF
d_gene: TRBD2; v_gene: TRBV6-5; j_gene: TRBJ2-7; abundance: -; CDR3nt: TGTGCCACCGCGACGGCGAGCGGGGGGTACGAGCAGTACTTC; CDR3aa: CATATASGGYEQYF
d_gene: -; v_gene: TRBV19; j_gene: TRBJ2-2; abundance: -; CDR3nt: TGTGCCAGTAGTATTGGGCTGAATATAAACACCGGGGAGCTGTTTTTT; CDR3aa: CASSIGLNINTGELFF
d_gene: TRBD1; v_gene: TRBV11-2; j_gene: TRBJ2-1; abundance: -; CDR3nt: TGTGCCAGCAGCTTACGACAGGGGGCATCCTACAATGAGCAGTTCTTC; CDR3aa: CASSLRQGASYNEQFF
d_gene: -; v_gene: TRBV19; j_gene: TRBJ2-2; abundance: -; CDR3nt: TGTGCCAGTAGTATACCCCGGCCGGGTGCGAACACCGGGGAGCTGTTTTTT; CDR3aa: CASSIPRPGANTGELFF
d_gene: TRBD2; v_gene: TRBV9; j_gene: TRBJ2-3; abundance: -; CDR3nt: TGTGCCAGCAGCGTCGGGGGGGCGGGCACAGATACGCAGTATTTT; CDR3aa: CASSVGGAGTDTQYF
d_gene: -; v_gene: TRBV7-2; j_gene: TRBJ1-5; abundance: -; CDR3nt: TGTGCCAGCAGCCTGACACTCAGCAATCAGCCCCAGCATTTT; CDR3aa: CASSLTLSNQPQHF
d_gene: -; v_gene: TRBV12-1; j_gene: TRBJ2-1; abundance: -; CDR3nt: TGTGCCAGCAGCCAGCGGGGGGGCCAATTCTTC; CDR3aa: CASSQRGGQFF
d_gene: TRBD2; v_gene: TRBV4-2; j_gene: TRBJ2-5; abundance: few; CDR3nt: TGTGCCAGCAGCCCATATACGACTAGCCCTGAGACCCAGTACTTC; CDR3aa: CASSPYTTSPETQYF
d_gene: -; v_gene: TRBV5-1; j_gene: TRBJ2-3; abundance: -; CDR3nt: TGCGCCAGCAGCCCCCAAGTTGGGGGGGATACGCAGTATTTT; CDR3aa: CASSPQVGGDTQYF
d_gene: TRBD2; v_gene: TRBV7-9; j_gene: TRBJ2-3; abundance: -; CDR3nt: TGTGCCAGCAGCCCCGGACTAGCGGGGATGGCAGATACGCAGTATTTT; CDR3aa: CASSPGLAGMADTQYF
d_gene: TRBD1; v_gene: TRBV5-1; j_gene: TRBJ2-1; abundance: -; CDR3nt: TGCGCCAGCAGCTCGGACAGGGGTATCAAGAATGAGCAGTTCTTC; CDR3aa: CASSSDRGIKNEQFF
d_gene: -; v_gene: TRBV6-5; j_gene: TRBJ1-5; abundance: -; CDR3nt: TGTGCCAGCACCACAGGGAATCAGCCCCAGCATTTT; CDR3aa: CASTTGNQPQHF
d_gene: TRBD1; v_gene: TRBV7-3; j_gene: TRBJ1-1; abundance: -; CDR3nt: TGTGCCAGCAGCACGACAGGGGCGAACACTGAAGCTTTCTTT; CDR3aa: CASSTTGANTEAFF
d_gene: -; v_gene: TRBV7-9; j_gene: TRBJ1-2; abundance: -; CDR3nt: TGTGCCAGCAGCCAAACAGGGATAATCGGCTACACCTTC; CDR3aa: CASSQTGIIGYTF
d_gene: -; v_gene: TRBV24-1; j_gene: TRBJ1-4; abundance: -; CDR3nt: TGTGCCACCAGCCTCTCGGGAGGGGCTAATGAAAAACTGTTTTTT; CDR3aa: CATSLSGGANEKLFF
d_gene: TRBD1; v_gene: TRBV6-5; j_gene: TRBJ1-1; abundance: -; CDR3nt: TGTGCCGGGGACCGAGGCGGACAGGGGGCGGCTGAAGCTTTCTTT; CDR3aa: CAGDRGGQGAAEAFF
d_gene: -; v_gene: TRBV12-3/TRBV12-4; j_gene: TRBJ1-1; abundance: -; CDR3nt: TGTGCCAGCAGTTATCGACAGAACACTGAAGCTTTCTTT; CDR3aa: CASSYRQNTEAFF
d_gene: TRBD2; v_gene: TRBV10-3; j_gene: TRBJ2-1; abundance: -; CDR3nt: TGTGCCATCAGTGCTAGCGGGGGGGTCTTGGAGCAGTTCTTC; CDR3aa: CAISASGGVLEQFF
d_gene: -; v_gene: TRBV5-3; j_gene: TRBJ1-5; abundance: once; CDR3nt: TGTGCCAGAAGCCCCAGTTGTCAGCCCCAGCATTTT; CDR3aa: CARSPSCQPQHF
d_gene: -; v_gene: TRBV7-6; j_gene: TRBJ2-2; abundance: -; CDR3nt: TGTGCCAGCACCCTGGCGGCAGGGGTAGTCACCGGGGAGCTGTTTTTT; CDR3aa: CASTLAAGVVTGELFF
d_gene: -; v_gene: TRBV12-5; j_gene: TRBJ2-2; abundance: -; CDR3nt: TGTGCTAGTGGTTTGTTCCCGGACACCGGGGAGCTGTTTTTT; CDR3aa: CASGLFPDTGELFF